This paragraph reports one T cell receptor beta chain. TCRdb keeps only in-frame clones here, not all; method: immunoSEQ multiplex PCR. The top ten clones hold around 13% of a sample with about 88,000 clones, over 75% of them seen once. This record comes from a study of blood T cell repertoires in COVID-19. Whole-study context: Researchers got acute and convalescent COVID-19 samples from the United States, Italy and Spain. PBMCs, B-cell-depleted T cells, or T cells were the source of the cDNA or gDNA that made up the material.

The CDR3 runs 13 residues. V lost 4 bases and J lost 10; bases outside the gene matches: 5. The germline V gene encodes CDR1 KGHSH and CDR2 LQKENI. The chain recombines TRBV18 with TRBJ2-2; 8 positions match TRBD1. Sequenced sample: peripheral blood. This TCR derives from a woman in her 70s with acute or convalescent COVID-19. This chain's CDR3 is CASSLTTGEELFF. The CDR3, as DNA: TGTGCCAGCTCACTTACGACAGGGGAGGAGCTGTTTTTT.